The clone carrying this T cell receptor beta chain was picked up many times. Its antigen is still unknown. The entry originates in a study of T cell repertoires in cytomegalovirus infection. The wider study: Matching HLA type and CMV infection were both indicated by public TCR beta signatures. Findings of the study overall: Dominating the ex vivo response were HLA-C-restricted CMV-specific TCR beta clonotypes.

TCRdb recomputed calls from the reads with MiXCR, one row per CDR3 protein. The data show 450,000 to 550,000 distinct CDR3 sequences, about 17% seen once. Germline CDR1 SEHNR, CDR2 FQNEAQ (reference sequence). The trim removed 4 bases at V and 0 bases at J, leaving 5 bases unmatched. The CDR3 loop spans 15 amino acids. The TCR sequence derives from a human donor in good health (CMV status not recorded). Some clones in this sample may be carry-over from other donors' samples. The sequenced material came from CD8+ T cells from PBMCs. The genes are TRBV7-9 and TRBJ1-1; TRBD1 matches at 7 bases. Here the CDR3 reads CASSSKQGMNTEAFF. The CDR3 region has the DNA TGTGCCAGCAGCTCCAAACAGGGGATGAACACTGAAGCTTTCTTT.